Sequencing of this T cell receptor beta chain was carried out in a study of blood T cell repertoires in COVID-19. The overall study: T cells, B-cell-depleted T cells, or PBMCs provided the cDNA or gDNA that served as material.

Patients of the Seattle cohort, enrolled during active infection, were followed longitudinally. This clone was recorded only once. Libraries were prepared by immunoSEQ multiplex PCR; TCRdb keeps only in-frame clonotypes and omits some of them. Of about 260,000 clones in the sample, approximately 88% are singletons; the top ten hold approximately 10%. This CDR3 is built from 13 residues. Trimming left V 6 bases short and J 4 bases short, with 12 bases between. Specimen: peripheral blood. The chain combines TRBV12-3 or TRBV12-4 with TRBJ1-2; possible D gene TRBD1, 5 bases. The source is a woman between 65 and 79 years old with COVID-19, enrolled during active disease. The CDR3 sequence: CASSYDSAYGYTF. The CDR3 DNA sequence: TGTGCCAGCAGCTACGACAGCGCCTATGGCTACACCTTC.